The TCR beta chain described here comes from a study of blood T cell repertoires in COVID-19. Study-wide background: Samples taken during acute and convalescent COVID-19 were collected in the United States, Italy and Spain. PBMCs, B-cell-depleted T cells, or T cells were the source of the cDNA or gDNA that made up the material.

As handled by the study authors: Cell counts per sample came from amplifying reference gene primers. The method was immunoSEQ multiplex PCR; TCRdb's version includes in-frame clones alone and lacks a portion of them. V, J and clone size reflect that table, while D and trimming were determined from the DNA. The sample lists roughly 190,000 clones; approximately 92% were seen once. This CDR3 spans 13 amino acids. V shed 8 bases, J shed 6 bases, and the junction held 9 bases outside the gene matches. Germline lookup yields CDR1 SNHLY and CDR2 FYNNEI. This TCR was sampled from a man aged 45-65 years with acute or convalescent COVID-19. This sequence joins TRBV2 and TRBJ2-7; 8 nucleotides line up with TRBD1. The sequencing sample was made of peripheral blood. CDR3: CASHRTGLSEQYF. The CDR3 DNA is TGTGCCAGCCATAGGACAGGGTTGAGCGAGCAGTACTTC.